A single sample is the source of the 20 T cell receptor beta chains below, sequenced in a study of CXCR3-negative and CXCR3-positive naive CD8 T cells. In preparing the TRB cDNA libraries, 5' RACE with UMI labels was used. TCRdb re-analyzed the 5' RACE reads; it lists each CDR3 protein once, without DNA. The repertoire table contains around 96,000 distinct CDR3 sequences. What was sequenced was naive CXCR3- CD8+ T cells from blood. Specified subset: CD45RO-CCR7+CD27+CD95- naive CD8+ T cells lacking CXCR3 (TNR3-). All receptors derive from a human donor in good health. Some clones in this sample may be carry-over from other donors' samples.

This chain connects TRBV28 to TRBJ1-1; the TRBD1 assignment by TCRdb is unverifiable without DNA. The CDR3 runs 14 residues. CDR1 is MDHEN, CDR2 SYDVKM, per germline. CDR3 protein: CASSPPGQGAEAFF.

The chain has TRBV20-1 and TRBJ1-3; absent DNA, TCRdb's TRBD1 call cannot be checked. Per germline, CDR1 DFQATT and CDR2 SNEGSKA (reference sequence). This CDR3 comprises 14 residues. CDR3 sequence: CSARPPREGNTIYF.

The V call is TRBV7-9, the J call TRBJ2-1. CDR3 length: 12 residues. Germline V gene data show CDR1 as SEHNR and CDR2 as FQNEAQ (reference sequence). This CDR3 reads CASSLGPMEQFF.

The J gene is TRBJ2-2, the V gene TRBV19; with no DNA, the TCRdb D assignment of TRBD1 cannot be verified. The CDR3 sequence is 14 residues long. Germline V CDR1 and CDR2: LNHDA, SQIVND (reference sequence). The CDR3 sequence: CASSPRASTGELFF.

Here the CDR3 reads CASSLVDREVPEAFF. This chain connects TRBV5-1 to TRBJ1-1; TCRdb picks TRBD1, but there is no DNA to check that call. The germline V gene has CDR1 SGHRS and CDR2 YFSETQ. This CDR3 is built from 15 residues.

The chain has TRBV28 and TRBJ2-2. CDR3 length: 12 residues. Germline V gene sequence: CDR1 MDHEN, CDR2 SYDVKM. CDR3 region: CASSLPAGELFF.

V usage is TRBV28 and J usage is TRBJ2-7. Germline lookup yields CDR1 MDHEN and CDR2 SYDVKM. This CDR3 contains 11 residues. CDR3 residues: CASSFWGEQYF.

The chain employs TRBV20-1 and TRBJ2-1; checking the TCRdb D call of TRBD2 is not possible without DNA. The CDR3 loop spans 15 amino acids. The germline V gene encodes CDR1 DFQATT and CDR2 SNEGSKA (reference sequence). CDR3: CSAAYMESGYNEQFF.

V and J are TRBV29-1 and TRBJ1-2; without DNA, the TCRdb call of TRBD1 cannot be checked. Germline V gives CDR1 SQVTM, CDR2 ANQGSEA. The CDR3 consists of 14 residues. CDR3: CSVLGVTGLYGYTF.

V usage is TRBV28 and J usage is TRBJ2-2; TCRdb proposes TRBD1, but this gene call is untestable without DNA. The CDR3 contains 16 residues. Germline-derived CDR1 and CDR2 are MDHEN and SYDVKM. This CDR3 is CASSWPGGGYTGELFF.

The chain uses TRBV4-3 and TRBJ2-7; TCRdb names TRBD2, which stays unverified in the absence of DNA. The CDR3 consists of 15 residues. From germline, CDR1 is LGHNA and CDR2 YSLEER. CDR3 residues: CASSQEPGLAYEQYF.

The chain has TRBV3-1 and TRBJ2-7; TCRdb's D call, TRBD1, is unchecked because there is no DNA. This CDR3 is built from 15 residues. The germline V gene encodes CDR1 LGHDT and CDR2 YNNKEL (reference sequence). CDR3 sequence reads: CASSSPGQGAFEQYF.

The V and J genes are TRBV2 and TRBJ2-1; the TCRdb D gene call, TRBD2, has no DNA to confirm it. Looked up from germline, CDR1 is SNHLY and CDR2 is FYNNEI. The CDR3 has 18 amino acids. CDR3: CASRAPVVLAGGLHEQFF.

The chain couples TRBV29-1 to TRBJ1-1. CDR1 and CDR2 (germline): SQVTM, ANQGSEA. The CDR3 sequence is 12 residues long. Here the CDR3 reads CSALGLNTEAFF.

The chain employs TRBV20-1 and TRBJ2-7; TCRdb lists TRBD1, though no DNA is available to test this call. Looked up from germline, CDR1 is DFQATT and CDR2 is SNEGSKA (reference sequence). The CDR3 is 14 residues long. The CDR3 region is CSAHNRDSNYEQYF.

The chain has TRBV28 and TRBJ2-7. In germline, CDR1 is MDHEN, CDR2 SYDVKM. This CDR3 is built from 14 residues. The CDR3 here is CASSLFEDSYEQYF.

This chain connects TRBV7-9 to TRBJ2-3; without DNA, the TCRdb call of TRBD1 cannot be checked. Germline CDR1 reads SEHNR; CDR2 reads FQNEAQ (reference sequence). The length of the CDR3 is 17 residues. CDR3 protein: CASSANMGVFSTDTQYF. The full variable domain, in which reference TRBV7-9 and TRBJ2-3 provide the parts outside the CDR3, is DTGVSQNPRHKITKRGQNVTFRCDPISEHNRLYWYRQTLGQGPEFLTYFQNEAQLEKSRLLSDRFSAERPKGSFSTLEIQRTEQGDSAMYLCASSANMGVFSTDTQYFGPGTRLTVL.

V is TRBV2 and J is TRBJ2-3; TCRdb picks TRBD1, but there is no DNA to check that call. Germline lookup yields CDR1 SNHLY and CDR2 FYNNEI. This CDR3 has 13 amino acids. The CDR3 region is CAGGTASTDTQYF.

This CDR3 reads CASSQFRTATYEQYF. The chain is built from TRBV4-3 and TRBJ2-7; the D gene TCRdb calls, TRBD2, cannot be checked with no DNA. CDR1 LGHNA and CDR2 YSLEER come from the germline V gene. This CDR3 contains 15 residues.

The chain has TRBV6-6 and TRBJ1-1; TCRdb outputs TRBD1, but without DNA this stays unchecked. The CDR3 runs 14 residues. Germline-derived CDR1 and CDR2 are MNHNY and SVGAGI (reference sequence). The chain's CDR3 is CASSWTVMNTEAFF.